What follows is one T cell receptor beta chain and its context. As yet, its antigen is unknown. These data are taken from a study of metastatic and nonmetastatic thyroid tumors. Study as a whole: Thyroid patients, malignant and benign, had repertoires compared across blood and tumor or nodule tissue. General study findings and limits: Across blood and tumor, TCR beta diversity in malignant thyroid tumors was reportedly significantly higher than in benign nodules.

There are 11 residues in the CDR3. V was pared by 7 bases and J by 6 bases, with 10 bases between. Germline V gene lookup returns CDR1 MNHNS and CDR2 SASEGT. In the original workflow: A classifier of distant metastasis in papillary thyroid cancer was built from CDR3 differences (across clinicopathological groups). Via MiXCR, TCRdb re-called the PCR reads. For this entry, the V and J calls and clone size follow TCRdb and not the study's own pipeline. The top ten hold roughly 27% of the sample, which has about 14,000 clones, 3.6% seen once. Every patient underwent thyroid surgery untreated. The TCR was taken from a female donor with papillary thyroid cancer or a benign thyroid nodule (not recorded which). Some clones in this sample may be carry-over from other donors' samples. The gene calls are TRBV6-1 and TRBJ2-7; D unclear. The sequencing sample was made of tumor tissue. The CDR3 loop is CASTWVGEQYF. The CDR3 DNA sequence: TGTGCCAGCACTTGGGTGGGCGAGCAGTACTTC.